The 21 T cell receptor beta chains below were found in one sample sequenced in a study of cytomegalovirus exposure and HLA in healthy donors. Assay: immunoSEQ multiplex PCR; the TCRdb copy retains only in-frame clones and omits some. The data contain around 250,000 clones, almost 90% of them singletons. The material sequenced was PBMCs. Source of these receptors: a woman under 30 in good health and CMV-seronegative.

V is TRBV28 and J is TRBJ2-7; a weak D match, TRBD2 (6 bases). CDR1 and CDR2 (germline): MDHEN, SYDVKM. CDR3 size: 13 residues. V was shortened by 8 bases and J by 0 bases, with 11 bases between the two germline ends. CDR3 loop: CASSTRDSYEQYF. CDR3 in DNA: TGTGCCAGCTCCACGCGGGACTCCTACGAGCAGTACTTC.

The chain has TRBV28 and TRBJ1-3; TRBD1 might be the D (5 bases). Trimming pared 11 bases from V and 0 bases from J, leaving 20 bases between. The germline V gene has CDR1 MDHEN and CDR2 SYDVKM. The CDR3 length is 16 residues. Written as DNA, the CDR3 is TGTGCCGCCACGGGGGGACCTCGGAGCTCTGGAAACACCATATATTTT. Translating it yields CAATGGPRSSGNTIYF.

The J gene is TRBJ2-3, the V gene TRBV4-2; TRBD2 agrees at 11 bases. This CDR3 is 16 amino acids long. V lost 1 base, J lost 3 bases, and 3 bases stayed unmatched. Germline V gene sequence: CDR1 LGHNA, CDR2 YNFKEQ. The CDR3 DNA sequence: TGTGCCAGCAGCCAAGTTGCTAGCGGGGGGACAGATACGCAGTATTTT. This codes for CASSQVASGGTDTQYF.

This clone was counted once. The chain uses TRBV25-1 and TRBJ2-5, with D perhaps TRBD1 (6 bases). Germline V gene data show CDR1 as MGHDK and CDR2 as SYGVNS. CDR3 length: 12 amino acids. Trimming took 4 bases from V and 9 from J, leaving 12 bases between them. CDR3 DNA: TGTGCCAGCAGTGGAAAGGGGGTGTCCCAGTACTTC. Translating it yields CASSGKGVSQYF. Filled out from reference TRBV25-1 and TRBJ2-5, the complete variable domain reads EADIYQTPRYLVIGTGKKITLECSQTMGHDKMYWYQQDPGMELHLIHYSYGVNSTEKGDLSSESTVSRIRTEHFPLTLESARPSHTSQYLCASSGKGVSQYFGPGTRLLVL.

The rearrangement uses TRBV7-9 and TRBJ2-3; 7 bases map to TRBD2. Germline V gives CDR1 SEHNR, CDR2 FQNEAQ (reference sequence). V lost 6 bases, J lost 0 bases, and 6 bases stayed unmatched. This CDR3 spans 15 amino acids. The CDR3 DNA sequence: TGTGCCAGCAGACATAGGGAGGGAAGCACAGATACGCAGTATTTT. Translating gives CASRHREGSTDTQYF.

A word on this clone: The junction shows a germline mismatch at one end, possibly a read error. This chain connects TRBV5-4 to TRBJ2-1; D is perhaps TRBD1 (5 bases). Germline V CDR1 and CDR2: SGHNT, YYREEE (reference sequence). This CDR3 has 11 amino acids. This chain's CDR3 is CASSSDSQSLF. CDR3 in DNA: TGTGCCAGCAGCTCTGACAGCCAGTCACTCTTC.

J is TRBJ1-1 and V is TRBV4-3; no reliable D call. Trimming stripped 0 bases from V and 3 bases from J, with 11 bases between. This CDR3 contains 15 residues. The germline V gene has CDR1 LGHNA and CDR2 YSLEER. This CDR3 is CASSQEVIEDTEAFF. CDR3 coding DNA: TGCGCCAGCAGCCAAGAAGTAATTGAGGACACTGAAGCTTTCTTT.

This chain connects TRBV6-1 to TRBJ1-1; 8 nucleotides agree with TRBD1. The CDR3 consists of 11 residues. Germline CDR1 is MNHNS and CDR2 is SASEGT. The junction had 3 bases not matched to a gene; V was cut back by 11 bases and J by 4 bases. The CDR3 DNA sequence: TGTGCCTCCACAGGGGGCACTGAAGCTTTCTTT. Its translation is CASTGGTEAFF.

The V call is TRBV28, the J call TRBJ2-1; 9 positions match TRBD2. In germline, CDR1 is MDHEN, CDR2 SYDVKM. The CDR3 extends over 15 amino acids. J gave up 9 bases and V 3 bases, and 9 bases lay outside the gene matches. The CDR3 nucleotides read TGTGCCAGCAGTTTCAGGGCGGGGGGGCGCGGTGAGCAGTTCTTC. Encoded protein: CASSFRAGGRGEQFF. Combining the CDR3 with reference TRBV28 and TRBJ2-1 gives the whole variable domain DVKVTQSSRYLVKRTGEKVFLECVQDMDHENMFWYRQDPGLGLRLIYFSYDVKMKEKGDIPEGYSVSREKKERFSLILESASTNQTSMYLCASSFRAGGRGEQFFGPGTRLTVL.

The V gene is TRBV28, the J gene TRBJ1-5; 7 bases are a match to TRBD1. Germline lookup yields CDR1 MDHEN and CDR2 SYDVKM. With 5 bases clipped from V and 0 bases from J, the junction kept 7 bases outside the gene matches. The CDR3 loop spans 16 amino acids. The CDR3: CASSQGQQYSNQPQHF. CDR3 DNA sequence: TGTGCCAGCAGTCAGGGACAGCAGTATAGCAATCAGCCCCAGCATTTT.

The gene calls are TRBV6-6 and TRBJ1-2; TRBD1 matches at 11 bases. V lost 8 bases to trimming and J lost 4 bases; unmatched junction nucleotides: 6. The CDR3 has 14 amino acids. From germline, CDR1 is MNHNY and CDR2 SVGAGI (reference sequence). The DNA for the CDR3 is TGTGCCAGCGAAGGACAGGGGGCCCGCTATGGCTACACCTTC. Residues: CASEGQGARYGYTF.

The chain uses TRBV11-2 and TRBJ1-6; tentatively, D is TRBD1 (6 bases). The V end lost 6 bases, the J end lost 14 bases, and 14 bases lay between the germline ends. Germline CDR1 is SGHAT and CDR2 is FQNNGV. This CDR3 is 12 amino acids long. CDR3 protein: CASRDRSITLHF. In DNA, the CDR3 is TGTGCCAGCAGGGACAGAAGCATCACCCTCCACTTT.

This chain links TRBV28 with TRBJ1-3, with D perhaps matching TRBD1 (5 bases). The CDR3 is 17 residues long. V gave up 4 bases and J gave up 4 bases, with 20 bases separating them. CDR1 MDHEN and CDR2 SYDVKM come from the germline V gene. CDR3 in DNA: TGTGCCAGCAGTTCTCTGGGGGGTAGGCTCTCCGGAAACACCATATATTTT. Its protein product is CASSSLGGRLSGNTIYF. The full variable domain, rest sourced from reference TRBV28 and TRBJ1-3, is DVKVTQSSRYLVKRTGEKVFLECVQDMDHENMFWYRQDPGLGLRLIYFSYDVKMKEKGDIPEGYSVSREKKERFSLILESASTNQTSMYLCASSSLGGRLSGNTIYFGEGSWLTVV.

In its sample, this clone was seen once. V usage is TRBV5-1 and J usage is TRBJ2-7; perhaps TRBD1 as D (6 bases). The germline CDR1 and CDR2 sequences are SGHRS and YFSETQ. The V end was cut by 6 bases, the J end by 3 bases, with 13 bases between. The length of the CDR3 is 13 residues. The CDR3 here is CASKRTDFYEQYV. CDR3 bases: TGCGCCAGCAAACGGACAGACTTCTACGAGCAGTACGTC.

This clone appeared once. J is TRBJ2-1 and V is TRBV27, with 7 bases lining up with TRBD1. With 6 bases clipped from V and 5 bases from J, the junction kept 1 base outside the gene matches. Germline V gene lookup returns CDR1 MNHEY and CDR2 SMNVEV (reference sequence). The CDR3 is 12 amino acids. CDR3 region: CASRGQHNEQFF. CDR3 DNA sequence: TGTGCCAGCAGGGGACAGCACAATGAGCAGTTCTTC.

This rearrangement joins TRBV10-3 to TRBJ2-6; possible D gene TRBD2, 6 bases. The germline CDR1 and CDR2 sequences are ENHRY and SYGVKD. The V gene lost 7 bases and the J gene lost 0 bases, with 10 bases spanning the gap. The CDR3 has 15 residues. DNA of the CDR3: TGTGCCATCACCCCGGGGGACTCTGGGGCCAACGTCCTGACTTTC. This sequence encodes CAITPGDSGANVLTF.

This sequence joins TRBV30 and TRBJ2-7; D might be TRBD2 (6 bases). This CDR3 region has 12 residues. V lost 5 bases, J lost 0 bases, and 8 bases lay in between. The V gene's germline CDR1 is GTSNPN and CDR2 SVGIG (reference sequence). Written as DNA, the CDR3 is TGTGCCTGGGGGGGACTCTCCTACGAGCAGTACTTC. This encodes CAWGGLSYEQYF.

The chain couples TRBV7-9 to TRBJ2-1; 9 positions match TRBD1. Germline V lookup: CDR1 SEHNR, CDR2 FQNEAQ (reference sequence). The CDR3 extends over 15 amino acids. With 4 bases clipped from V and 4 bases from J, the junction kept 5 bases outside the gene matches. The CDR3: CASSYGTGKYNEQFF. In DNA form, the CDR3 reads TGTGCCAGCAGCTACGGGACAGGGAAATACAATGAGCAGTTCTTC.

The rearrangement links TRBV6-1 to TRBJ1-6; unclear D gene. Between the trimmed V and J ends, which lost 2 bases and 3 bases, there was a span of 11 bases. This CDR3 has 16 amino acids. CDR1 MNHNS and CDR2 SASEGT come from the germline V gene. CDR3 coding DNA: TGTGCCAGCAGTGAAATACAGCCCCACTATAATTCACCCCTCCACTTT. Protein sequence: CASSEIQPHYNSPLHF.

The sample holds a few counts of this clone. This chain joins TRBV4-1 and TRBJ2-7; perhaps TRBD2 as D (7 bases). The CDR3 contains 15 residues. Trimming pared 4 bases from V and 7 bases from J, leaving 20 bases between. Germline loops: CDR1 MGHRA, CDR2 YSYEKL. DNA of the CDR3: TGCGCCAGCAGCCTCGGGTCGGGGGGCTCATGGGAGCAGTACTTC. Translated: CASSLGSGGSWEQYF.

The chain carries TRBV5-4 and TRBJ1-5; 10 bases fit TRBD1. V lost 3 bases, J lost 4 bases, and 4 bases stayed unmatched. Germline V CDR1 and CDR2: SGHNT, YYREEE (reference sequence). This CDR3 region has 15 residues. DNA for the CDR3: TGTGCCAGCAGCTCGGGACAGGGGATTAATCAGCCCCAGCATTTT. This gives the protein CASSSGQGINQPQHF.